The clone carrying this TCR beta chain occurred a few times. The antigen is undetermined. The CDR3 loop spans 16 amino acids. V gave up 7 bases and J gave up 0 bases; unmatched junction bases: 10. Per germline, CDR1 SQVTM and CDR2 ANQGSEA. The sample belongs to a study of blood T cells in healthy people across ages. On the study more broadly: Template switching caught about one barcoded beta molecule for each two T cells. General observations from the study: A strong correlation was found between TCR beta diversity and the percentage of naive T cells. Investigators treated diversity estimates from one million T cells as underestimates.

Then a second PCR, running roughly 7 to 11 cycles, was carried out with a sample-barcoded 5' primer and a J-beta primer mix. TCRdb re-analysed the 5' RACE reads in MiXCR, keeping a single row per CDR3 protein. Of some 900,000 distinct CDR3 sequences listed, 45% to 50% are singletons. The authors extracted at least 5.5 micrograms of total RNA per sample. This clonotype originated in a man younger than 45 in good health. Sequencing was performed on blood. The chain combines TRBV29-1 with TRBJ2-2, with 8 bases aligning to TRBD2. CDR3 bases: TGCAGCGCCCCATTGAGCGGGGGATCGAACACCGGGGAGCTGTTTTTT. Protein product: CSAPLSGGSNTGELFF.